The rows below give T cell receptor beta chains drawn from one sample of a study of T cells in localized non-small cell lung cancer. Produced via immunoSEQ multiplex PCR; TCRdb's table is partial and in-frame only. The table records 75,000 to 80,000 clones, 88% of them present only once. Sequencing was performed on peripheral blood, taken before any cancer treatment. Receptors originate from a woman aged 35 to 70 with stage I squamous cell lung carcinoma. Both conserved end residues are part of each CDR3. D genes are given only for firm matches. Rows may omit the clone size; those that give it use once, few, many or a size class.

CDR3 protein	CDR3 DNA	clone size	J gene	V gene	D gene
CASRASEGYVAEAFF	TGTGCCAGCAGGGCCTCAGAGGGATACGTCGCTGAAGCTTTCTTT	-	TRBJ1-1	TRBV6-5	-
CASSSTGDETQYF	TGCGCCAGCAGCTCAACAGGTGACGAGACCCAGTACTTC	-	TRBJ2-5	TRBV5-1	-
CASSLGGGQETQYF	TGTGCCAGCAGCTTGGGAGGCGGCCAAGAGACCCAGTACTTC	-	TRBJ2-5	TRBV13	-
CASSSGTGYEKLFF	TGTGCCAGCAGTTCCGGGACAGGGTATGAAAAACTGTTTTTT	once	TRBJ1-4	TRBV28	TRBD1
CASTPRENTEAFF	TGTGCCAGTACCCCCAGGGAGAACACTGAAGCTTTCTTT	-	TRBJ1-1	TRBV19	-
CASSSQVAGGPYNEQFF	TGTGCCAGCAGCTCCCAGGTAGCGGGGGGCCCTTACAATGAGCAGTTCTTC	few	TRBJ2-1	TRBV11-2	TRBD2
CASSWASGETQYF	TGTGCCAGTAGTTGGGCCTCCGGGGAGACCCAGTACTTC	-	TRBJ2-5	TRBV19	-
CASSQAGTGWAPLHF	TGTGCCAGCAGCCAAGCGGGGACAGGCTGGGCACCCCTCCACTTT	-	TRBJ1-6	TRBV14	TRBD1
CASNGGMTGELFF	TGTGCCAGTAACGGGGGCATGACCGGGGAGCTGTTTTTT	-	TRBJ2-2	TRBV19	-
CASSSQGNQPQHF	TGTGCCAGCAGTTCCCAGGGGAATCAGCCCCAGCATTTT	-	TRBJ1-5	TRBV6-6	-
CASSLVDRKGGGYTF	TGTGCCAGCAGCTTAGTCGACAGGAAGGGTGGTGGCTACACCTTC	-	TRBJ1-2	TRBV7-2	-
CASSELGSGDEQFF	TGTGCCAGCAGTGAATTAGGGTCGGGGGATGAGCAGTTCTTC	-	TRBJ2-1	TRBV25-1	-
CASSFTFEKLFF	TGTGCCAGCAGCTTTACATTTGAAAAACTGTTTTTT	once	TRBJ1-4	TRBV5-8	-
CASSQNRDTYEQYF	TGTGCCAGCAGTCAGAACAGAGATACCTACGAGCAGTACTTC	-	TRBJ2-7	TRBV6-5	-
CASSRNRDTSYEQYF	TGTGCCAGCAGCCGGAACCGGGACACATCCTACGAGCAGTACTTC	once	TRBJ2-7	TRBV11-1	-
CASSEDSSSYNSPLHF	TGTGCCAGCAGCGAGGACAGTAGCTCCTATAATTCACCCCTCCACTTT	-	TRBJ1-6	TRBV5-6	-
CASRATGATYGYTF	TGTGCCAGCAGGGCTACAGGGGCAACCTATGGCTACACCTTC	-	TRBJ1-2	TRBV2	TRBD1
CASSRQGAHQPQHF	TGTGCCAGCAGTAGGCAGGGGGCACACCAGCCCCAGCATTTT	-	TRBJ1-5	TRBV5-4	TRBD1
CASSVPQGRNSPLHF	TGTGCCAGCAGCGTTCCACAGGGTAGGAATTCACCCCTCCACTTT	-	TRBJ1-6	TRBV7-2	-
CASSAGIVDSYEQYF	TGTGCCAGCAGCGCCGGGATCGTGGACTCCTACGAGCAGTACTTC	once	TRBJ2-7	TRBV9	-
CASSAGTGTYTEAFF	TGTGCCAGCTCGGCCGGGACAGGGACCTACACTGAAGCTTTCTTT	few	TRBJ1-1	TRBV18	TRBD1
CASSQGGGSIYNEQFF	TGCGCCAGCAGCCAAGGGGGAGGGAGCATCTACAATGAGCAGTTCTTC	-	TRBJ2-1	TRBV4-1	TRBD2
CASRANRGEKLFF	TGTGCCAGCAGGGCAAATCGGGGTGAAAAACTGTTTTTT	-	TRBJ1-4	TRBV6-5	-
CASSVQGLNTEAFF	TGTGCCAGCAGCGTACAGGGCCTCAACACTGAAGCTTTCTTT	-	TRBJ1-1	TRBV5-6	-
CAWRTGNTEAFF	TGTGCCTGGAGGACAGGGAACACTGAAGCTTTCTTT	-	TRBJ1-1	TRBV30	-
CASSFSSTGEKLFF	TGCGCCAGCAGCTTTTCGTCAACGGGGGAGAAGCTGTTTTTT	-	TRBJ2-2	TRBV5-1	-
CASSLEGAGNTEAFF	TGTGCCAGCAGCTTGGAGGGGGCAGGGAACACTGAAGCTTTCTTT	-	TRBJ1-1	TRBV5-6	TRBD1
CASSLKGFRYTF	TGTGCCAGCAGTTTAAAGGGGTTTCGCTACACCTTC	-	TRBJ1-2	TRBV28	-
CSVNRDRGTDTQYF	TGCAGCGTTAACCGGGACAGGGGGACAGATACGCAGTATTTT	-	TRBJ2-3	TRBV29-1	TRBD1
CASSEALLYFTGGSGNTIYF	TGTGCCAGCAGTGAAGCGCTTCTATACTTTACAGGGGGCTCTGGAAACACCATATATTTT	-	TRBJ1-3	TRBV2	TRBD1
CAWSAKATHNTGELFF	TGTGCCTGGAGCGCTAAAGCTACGCATAACACCGGGGAGCTGTTTTTT	once	TRBJ2-2	TRBV30	-
CASSWTGNEQFF	TGTGCCAGCAGTTGGACAGGGAATGAGCAGTTCTTC	-	TRBJ2-1	TRBV7-8	TRBD1
CASSSGQIGGTDTQYF	TGCGCCAGCAGCTCCGGACAGATCGGTGGAACGGATACGCAGTATTTT	-	TRBJ2-3	TRBV5-1	-